This TCR beta chain was observed in a study of T cells in Graves' hyperthyroidism and ophthalmopathy. The CDR3 loop spans 16 amino acids. With 5 bases removed from V and 4 bases from J, the gap between germline ends came to 20 bases. This clonotype has ten or more counts. Stable Graves' hyperthyroidism denoted no ophthalmopathy progression over 18 months. Clinical symptoms, serum thyroxine and TRAb, thyroid ultrasound and orbital computed tomography were used for the diagnoses. Amplification targeted TCR beta CDR3 regions from RNA transcripts. First-round RT-PCR with HTBI primers amplified the TCR CDR3 region. TCRdb fed the multiplex PCR reads into MiXCR, producing one record per CDR3 protein. The profile covers fewer than 550,000 distinct CDR3 sequences, with less than 20% appearing a single time and almost 8% taken by the ten largest.

Sequences were obtained from blood. The receptor was derived from a young woman with Graves' hyperthyroidism. The chain has TRBV12-3 or TRBV12-4 and TRBJ1-2; D is perhaps TRBD1 (6 bases). CDR3 region: CASSPWNLQGGYGYTF. CDR3 in DNA: TGTGCCAGCAGTCCCTGGAATTTACAGGGCGGCTATGGCTACACCTTC.